This T cell receptor beta chain was identified in a study of blood T cell repertoires in COVID-19. Study overall: Some COVID-19 samples were acute and others convalescent; all came from the United States, Italy and Spain. PBMCs, B-cell-depleted T cells, or T cells provided the cDNA or gDNA that made up the material.

The CDR3 totals 12 residues. V gave up 2 bases and J gave up 7 bases; unmatched junction bases: 1. Per germline, CDR1 KGHSH and CDR2 LQKENI. The table came from immunoSEQ multiplex PCR; TCRdb's copy has only in-frame clones and leaves some out. The sample includes approximately 73,000 clones, approximately 86% of them seen just once. Sample: peripheral blood. The V and J genes are TRBV18 and TRBJ1-1, with TRBD1 matching over 7 bases. The sequence was obtained from a woman aged 60-75 years with acute or convalescent COVID-19. The CDR3 region is CASSPGTDEAFF. For the CDR3, the DNA is TGTGCCAGCTCACCAGGGACAGATGAAGCTTTCTTT.